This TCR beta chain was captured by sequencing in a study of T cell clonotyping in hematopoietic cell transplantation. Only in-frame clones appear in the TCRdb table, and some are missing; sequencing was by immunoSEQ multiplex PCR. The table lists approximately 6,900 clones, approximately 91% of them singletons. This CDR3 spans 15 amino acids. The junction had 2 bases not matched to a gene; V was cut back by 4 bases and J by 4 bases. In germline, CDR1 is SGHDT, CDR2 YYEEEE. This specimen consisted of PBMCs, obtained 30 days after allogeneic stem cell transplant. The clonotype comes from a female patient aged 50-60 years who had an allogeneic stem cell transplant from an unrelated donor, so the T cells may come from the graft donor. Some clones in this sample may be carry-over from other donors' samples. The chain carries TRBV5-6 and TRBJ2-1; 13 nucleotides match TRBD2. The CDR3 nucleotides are TGTGCCAGCAGCACACTAGCGGGGGGGTACAATGAGCAGTTCTTC. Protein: CASSTLAGGYNEQFF.